Presented here are 13 T cell receptor beta chains from one specimen sequenced in a study of T-cell reconstitution after alpha-beta-depleted transplantation in children. During its preparation, the TCRbeta library received unique molecular identifiers. TCRdb ran MiXCR on the PCR reads and lists one entry per CDR3 protein. The sample records hundreds of thousands of distinct CDR3 sequences, about 9.2% being singletons. The sample consisted of PBMCs from the stem cell graft donor, taken from the stem cell graft. Receptors were obtained from a human donor who donated a stem cell graft to a child with acute lymphoblastic leukemia.

This clonotype was recorded at least ten times. The rearrangement joins TRBV20-1 to TRBJ1-6; D possibly corresponds to TRBD1 (6 bases). V gave up 3 bases and J gave up 9 bases, with 18 bases separating them. CDR3 length: 15 residues. Germline V gene data show CDR1 as DFQATT and CDR2 as SNEGSKA (reference sequence). This CDR3 reads CSASVGGRGSSPLHF. CDR3 bases: TGCAGTGCTAGTGTCGGGGGCAGAGGAAGTTCACCCCTCCACTTT.

This clonotype was counted many times. The V call is TRBV12-3 or TRBV12-4, the J call TRBJ1-6; no firm D call. Trimming cost V 3 bases and J 10 bases, with 16 bases left between them. This CDR3 is built from 15 residues. The CDR3 region has the DNA TGTGCCAGCAGTTTGAGGAGAGGGAGTAGCTCACCCCTCCACTTT. It translates to CASSLRRGSSSPLHF.

This clonotype was recorded many times. The chain carries TRBV6-5 and TRBJ1-5; perhaps TRBD1 as D (6 bases). The V and J ends lost 6 bases and 4 bases respectively, with 10 bases between them. Looked up from germline, CDR1 is MNHEY and CDR2 is SVGAGI. This CDR3 is built from 13 residues. The CDR3 region has the DNA TGTGCCAGCAGGCGACAGGTTAATCAGCCCCAGCATTTT. Encoded protein: CASRRQVNQPQHF.

This clonotype turned up a few times. The genes are TRBV2 and TRBJ2-5, with unresolved D. The germline CDR1 and CDR2 sequences are SNHLY and FYNNEI. The CDR3 runs to 13 residues. V was pared by 4 bases and J by 4 bases, with 10 bases between. CDR3 sequence (DNA): TGTGCCAGCAGTGGCGAACTGAGAGAGACCCAGTACTTC. This translates into CASSGELRETQYF. The full variable domain, with the rest looked up from reference TRBV2 and TRBJ2-5, is EPEVTQTPSHQVTQMGQEVILRCVPISNHLYFYWYRQILGQKVEFLVSFYNNEISEKSEIFDDQFSVERPDGSNFTLKIRSTKLEDSAMYFCASSGELRETQYFGPGTRLLVL.

The genes are TRBV7-9 and TRBJ2-7, with 10 positions matching TRBD1. Germline lookup yields CDR1 SEHNR and CDR2 FQNEAQ (reference sequence). The length of the CDR3 is 15 residues. Unmatched junction bases numbered 7, after V lost 5 bases and J lost 3 bases. This CDR3 is CASSGTGTGVYEQYF. The DNA for the CDR3 is TGTGCCAGCAGCGGTACCGGGACAGGGGTCTACGAGCAGTACTTC. Full variable domain (missing parts from reference TRBV7-9 and TRBJ2-7): DTGVSQNPRHKITKRGQNVTFRCDPISEHNRLYWYRQTLGQGPEFLTYFQNEAQLEKSRLLSDRFSAERPKGSFSTLEIQRTEQGDSAMYLCASSGTGTGVYEQYFGPGTRLTVT.

This clonotype was detected ten times or more. The CDR3 nucleotides read TGCAGTGCTAGAGATCTGAGCGGGGTCGGCGGGGAGCTGTTTTTT. Its translation is CSARDLSGVGGELFF. The chain is built from TRBV20-1 and TRBJ2-2; 7 bases are shared with TRBD2. From germline, CDR1 is DFQATT and CDR2 SNEGSKA (reference sequence). Germline trimming cut 0 bases from V and 7 bases from J; bases unmatched to any gene: 8. CDR3 length: 15 residues.

The chain is built from TRBV7-9 and TRBJ1-4, with a possible D match to TRBD1 (5 bases). CDR1 and CDR2 (germline): SEHNR, FQNEAQ (reference sequence). Trimming removed 1 base from V and 0 bases from J, with 9 bases in between. This CDR3 is built from 16 residues. The CDR3 region is CASSLVGGATNEKLFF. CDR3 nucleotide sequence: TGTGCCAGCAGCTTAGTTGGGGGGGCAACTAATGAAAAACTGTTTTTT.

The CDR3 spells CASSLSGLAARLYNEQFF. The CDR3 DNA reads TGTGCCAGCAGCTTATCGGGACTAGCGGCCCGGTTATACAATGAGCAGTTCTTC. The J gene is TRBJ2-1, the V gene TRBV11-1; 11 bases match TRBD2. V lost 2 bases and J lost 4; bases outside the gene matches: 10. This CDR3 has 18 residues. The V gene's germline CDR1 is SGHAT and CDR2 FQDESV (reference sequence).

V is TRBV20-1 and J is TRBJ2-7; D may be TRBD2 (6 bases). In germline, CDR1 is DFQATT, CDR2 SNEGSKA (reference sequence). CDR3 size: 17 residues. The ends were cut back, 1 base at V and 3 bases at J, with 22 bases in the middle. The CDR3 sequence: CSARGGEGLASFYEQYF. For the CDR3, the DNA is TGCAGTGCTAGAGGGGGGGAAGGATTAGCCTCCTTCTACGAGCAGTACTTC.

The V and J genes are TRBV10-3 and TRBJ1-6; a weak D match, TRBD1 (5 bases). There are 15 residues in the CDR3. Deletions cut 2 bases from V and 7 bases from J, with 12 bases between. Germline-derived CDR1 and CDR2 are ENHRY and SYGVKD. The CDR3 sequence is CAISELGDPNSPLHF. The CDR3, as DNA: TGTGCCATCAGTGAGCTGGGGGACCCGAATTCACCCCTCCACTTT.

The table lists this clonotype with many counts. The rearrangement uses TRBV13 and TRBJ2-3, with a weak D call TRBD2 (5 bases). The CDR3 contains 14 residues. CDR1 is PRHDT, CDR2 FYEKMQ, per germline (reference sequence). The V end lost 0 bases, the J end lost 6 bases, and 10 bases lay between the germline ends. CDR3 DNA sequence: TGTGCCAGCAGCTTAGGAGTAGCGCCGGATACGCAGTATTTT. It encodes CASSLGVAPDTQYF.

This clonotype was detected only once. The chain employs TRBV7-2 and TRBJ2-5; D unclear. Per germline, CDR1 SGHTA and CDR2 FQGNSA. Trimming cost V 3 bases and J 5 bases, with 7 bases left between them. This CDR3 contains 12 residues. The chain's CDR3 is CASSLVPETQYF. For the CDR3, the DNA is TGTGCCAGCAGCTTGGTTCCCGAGACCCAGTACTTC.

Concerning this clonotype: This may be a read error: a much more frequent sequence differs by one nucleotide. The gene calls are TRBV3-1 and TRBJ1-1; D uncertain. Per germline, CDR1 LGHDT and CDR2 YNNKEL (reference sequence). This CDR3 is 15 amino acids long. V was clipped by 0 bases and J by 1 base, with 9 bases between them. The CDR3 sequence: CASSQDLVGNTEAFF. The CDR3 DNA reads as TGTGCCAGCAGCCAAGATCTGGTAGGGAACACTGAAGCTTTCTTT.